The TCR beta chain under discussion was sequenced for a study of T cells after yellow fever vaccination (dated 2019 in TCRdb). In terms of the full investigation: Libraries from fractions with low cell numbers were prepared with the SMART-Seq v4 Ultra Low Input RNA kit. To follow T-cell clones before and after both primary and booster YFV17D yellow fever vaccination, bulk TCR alpha and beta repertoires underwent longitudinal sequencing. Two healthy male donors, one aged 18 to 29 and one aged 30 to 39 years, made up the cohort. Blood samples were taken at several timepoints before and after primary and secondary immunization, and bulk PBMC replicates and cell subsets were isolated. The paper's findings and limits, for the study overall: After the booster, most of the clones that had expanded following primary vaccination were detected again (just under 97% of CD4 and 80% to 90% of CD8), which suggests that memory was broadly maintained. Because abundant contaminating clonotypes from the bulk population could be contained in FACS-sorted repertoires, computational filtering was required. Because only a couple of donors were included in the study, the extent to which the findings can be generalized is limited. A small fraction of clonotypes appeared in both the CD4 and CD8 compartments, likely as a result of convergent recombination. The secondary T-cell response was weaker than the primary response but faster, peaking on day 5 instead of day 15.

The CDR3 sequence holds 18 residues, the cysteine and phenylalanine included. Only the CDR3 DNA stays, 54 bases, in frame from base 1. From the germline V gene, CDR1 is LGHNA and CDR2 is YNFKEQ. Trimming removed 0 bases from V and 0 bases from J, leaving 16 bases between the germline ends. About this clonotype itself: Its specific antigen is unknown. No much larger clone exists at a distance of one base, and base qualities are not known.

TCR cDNA was synthesized by 5'RACE template switching, which introduced a universal primer site and unique molecular identifiers. Priming of cDNA synthesis was performed from both the TCR alpha and TCR beta constant segments. Libraries were amplified in two PCR steps, with sample barcodes and sequencing adapters added in the second step. Sequencing of libraries was performed on Illumina HiSeq 2500 (2x100 bp) or NovaSeq (2x150 bp). Regarding the original processing steps: Reads were demultiplexed and collapsed into UMI consensus sequences with MIGEC, and V(D)J alignment was performed with MiXCR. Vaccine-responding clonotypes were defined with edgeR using replicate PBMC samples, requiring FDR below 0.01 and a log2 fold change above 5 up to day 15. Each bulk clonotype received a CD4 or CD8 identity based on whether the sequenced CD4 or CD8 repertoire contained that clonotype at higher abundance. TCRdb handled the public reads itself, with Q25 trimming in fastp and clone calling in MiXCR, and kept productive beta chains. All rows with the same CDR3 protein become a single entry with the most common DNA and genes. The V and J calls here are based on TCRdb, not the publication. Here the sample has roughly 500,000 distinct CDR3 sequences; about 19% occur a single time. Approximately 15% of the sample comes from the top ten.

This sample's treatment or condition label indicates: live attenuated yellow fever vaccine strain. At each blood-draw timepoint, two biological replicates of bulk PBMCs were collected. A standard Ficoll-Paque protocol was used to isolate PBMCs from peripheral blood. TriZol was used to extract RNA from bulk PBMCs, CD4 and CD8 fractions, and dextramer-positive and dextramer-negative fractions. The chain is encoded by TRBV4-2 joined to TRBJ2-3; the D gene assignment is ambiguous. The sequence was collected from a man aged 25 to 45 who received the YFV17D yellow fever vaccine. Sequencing was performed on PBMCs, taken 15 days after the yellow fever booster vaccination. The DNA is TGTGCCAGCAGCCAAGATTACCCCGGTCCAGGAAGCACAGATACGCAGTATTTT. Translated, it gives CASSQDYPGPGSTDTQYF.